This T cell receptor (beta chain) was captured in a study of T-cell memory formation after mild COVID-19. TCRdb reprocessed the 5' RACE reads with MiXCR, giving one entry per CDR3 protein. The table includes 300,000 to 400,000 distinct CDR3 sequences, 25% to 30% detected once. Germline V gene lookup returns CDR1 KGHDR and CDR2 SFDVKD. The CDR3 sequence is 12 residues long. With 6 bases removed from V and 1 base from J, the gap between germline ends came to 6 bases. General observations from the study: Contracting CD8+ clones were enriched in EMRA, CD4+ mainly in CM and EM. Later expanders leaned CD4+, whereas day 15 to 85 contracting clones were balanced CD4/CD8.

In this sample, this clonotype turned up a few times. What it binds is unknown. The sequencing sample was made of PBMCs or a T cell subset sorted from them (not recorded which). The TCR sequence derives from an adult woman who had mild COVID-19 (a few samples of this study predate the infection). Cell type and time point are not known. The chain has TRBV24-1 and TRBJ2-7; D call uncertain. The CDR3 loop is CATSQTSYEQYF. Here the CDR3 DNA reads TGTGCCACCAGTCAAACTTCCTACGAGCAGTACTTC.